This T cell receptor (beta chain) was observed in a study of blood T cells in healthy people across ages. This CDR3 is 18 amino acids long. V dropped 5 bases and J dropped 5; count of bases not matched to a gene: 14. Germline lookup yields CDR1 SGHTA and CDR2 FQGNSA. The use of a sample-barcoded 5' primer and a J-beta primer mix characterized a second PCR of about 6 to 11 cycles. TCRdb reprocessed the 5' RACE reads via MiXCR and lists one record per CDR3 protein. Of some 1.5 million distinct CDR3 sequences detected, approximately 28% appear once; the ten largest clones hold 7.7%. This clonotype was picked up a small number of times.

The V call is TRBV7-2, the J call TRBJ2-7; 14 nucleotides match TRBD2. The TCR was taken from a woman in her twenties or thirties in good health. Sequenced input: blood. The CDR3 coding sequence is TGTGCCAGCAGCACCCGTCCCGGGACTAGCGGGAGTTACCACGAGCAGTACTTC. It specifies CASSTRPGTSGSYHEQYF.